The sequence of this T cell receptor (beta chain) was determined in a study of T cell responses to AZD1222 COVID-19 vaccine. Using immunoSEQ multiplex PCR, the repertoire was profiled, and TCRdb retains in-frame clones only, with some absent. The table shows approximately 73,000 clones, with around four fifths occurring only once. This clone is a singleton in its sample. The antigen is undetermined. The same CDR3 arises from other DNA sequences in this sample as well. Overall study results and limits: The breadth and depth of Spike-specific TCRs increased once two AZD1222 doses had been given.

Per the germline V gene, CDR1 is MNHEY and CDR2 is SVGAGI. The CDR3 runs 14 residues. The germline V and J ends were trimmed by 0 bases and 0 bases, with 5 bases remaining between them. This sequence originates from an adult in good health. The sample here was peripheral blood, taken on day 0 of AZD1222 vaccination. J is TRBJ1-1 and V is TRBV6-5; D is uncertain. CDR3 protein: CASSYSTVNTEAFF. The CDR3 DNA is TGTGCCAGCAGTTACTCGACGGTGAACACTGAAGCTTTCTTT.